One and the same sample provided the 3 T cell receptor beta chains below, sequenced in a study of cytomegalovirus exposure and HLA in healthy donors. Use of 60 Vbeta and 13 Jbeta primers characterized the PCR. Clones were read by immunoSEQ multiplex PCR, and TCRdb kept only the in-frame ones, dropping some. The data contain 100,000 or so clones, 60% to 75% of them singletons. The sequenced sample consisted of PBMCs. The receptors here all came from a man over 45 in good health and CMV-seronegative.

CDR3 in amino acids: CASSTGTGGNYGYTF. The CDR3 DNA reads TGTGCCAGCAGCACGGGGACAGGGGGCAACTATGGCTACACCTTC. The V call is TRBV7-9, the J call TRBJ1-2, with 12 bases aligning to TRBD1. The CDR3 totals 15 residues. Germline CDR1 and CDR2: SEHNR and FQNEAQ (reference sequence). Unmatched junction bases numbered 3, after V lost 5 bases and J lost 2 bases.

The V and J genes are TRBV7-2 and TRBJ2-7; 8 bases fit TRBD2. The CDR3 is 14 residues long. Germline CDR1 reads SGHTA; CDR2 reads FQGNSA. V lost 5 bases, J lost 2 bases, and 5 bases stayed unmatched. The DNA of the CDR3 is TGTGCCAGCAGCGACGGGGGGGCTGCCTACGAGCAGTACTTC. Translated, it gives CASSDGGAAYEQYF.

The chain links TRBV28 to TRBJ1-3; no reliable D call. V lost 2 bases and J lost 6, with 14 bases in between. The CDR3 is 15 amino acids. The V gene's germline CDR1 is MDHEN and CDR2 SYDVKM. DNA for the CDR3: TGTGCCAGCAGTTTAGATCCGGGAGGCGAAAACACCATATATTTT. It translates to CASSLDPGGENTIYF.